The 5 T cell receptor beta chains in this list originate from one sample, sequenced in a study of spatial heterogeneity in lung cancer. TCRdb itself ran the 5' RACE reads through MiXCR, one entry per CDR3 protein. The table records some 25,000 distinct CDR3 sequences, roughly 13% of them present only once. Stated time point: sample taken at primary tumor resection. TCRs were sequenced from unsorted whole RNA of tumor, nontumor lung or PBMC. The input for sequencing was PBMCs, taken at surgery. The receptor set was obtained from a female donor with early-stage non-small cell lung cancer.

The chain joins TRBV19 to TRBJ1-5, with 7 bases fitting TRBD1. Unmatched junction bases numbered 16, after V lost 8 bases and J lost 3 bases. CDR3 length: 17 amino acids. Germline CDR1 and CDR2: LNHDA and SQIVND (reference sequence). The DNA for the CDR3 is TGTGCCAGTGTATTTTCCCCTCGGGACAGATACAATCAGCCCCAGCATTTT. Translation: CASVFSPRDRYNQPQHF.

The chain has TRBV29-1 and TRBJ2-6; D gene ambiguous. The length of the CDR3 is 12 residues. Trimming stripped 4 bases from V and 6 bases from J, with 7 bases between. The germline CDR1 and CDR2 sequences are SQVTM and ANQGSEA. The CDR3 DNA reads TGCAGCGTTGGTCAGGCGGCCAACGTCCTGACTTTC. Protein product: CSVGQAANVLTF.

This clonotype has at least ten counts. The rearrangement uses TRBV11-2 and TRBJ2-7; D is possibly TRBD2 (6 bases). The CDR3 length is 15 residues. Germline values: CDR1 SGHAT, CDR2 FQNNGV. Trimming stripped 4 bases from V and 10 bases from J, with 23 bases between. This chain's CDR3 is CASSSGGQDRGIQYV. The CDR3, as DNA: TGTGCCAGCAGCTCCGGGGGTCAGGACCGAGGTATCCAGTACGTC.

This clonotype has more than one count but fewer than ten. The CDR3 is CASSYVSDTQYF. CDR3 bases: TGTGCCAGCAGTTACGTCTCAGATACGCAGTATTTT. The gene calls are TRBV6-2 or TRBV6-3 and TRBJ2-3; no reliable D call. Germline V gene lookup returns CDR1 MNHEY and CDR2 SVGEGT. Trimming shortened V by 2 bases and J by 4 bases, and 4 bases separated the two germline ends. The CDR3 is 12 amino acids.

The rearrangement joins TRBV28 to TRBJ1-5, with D possibly TRBD1 on 6 matching bases. Germline V gene lookup returns CDR1 MDHEN and CDR2 SYDVKM. The V and J ends lost 5 bases and 0 bases respectively, with 17 bases between them. The CDR3 contains 17 residues. CDR3 in amino acids: CASSLSETGHSNQPQHF. The CDR3 DNA sequence: TGTGCCAGCAGTCTCTCCGAGACAGGACATAGCAATCAGCCCCAGCATTTT.